Listed here are 9 T cell receptor beta chains from one sample, sequenced in a study of blood T cell repertoires in COVID-19. Sequencing was performed with immunoSEQ multiplex PCR; in TCRdb, only in-frame clones are kept and a portion is missing. The table has approximately 250,000 clones, 83% seen once; the top ten hold just under 7.5%. The sequenced sample was peripheral blood. The origin of the receptors is a woman aged 50 to 60 with acute or convalescent COVID-19.

The chain recombines TRBV7-2 with TRBJ1-3, with TRBD1 as a possible D gene (5 bases). The germline V and J ends were trimmed by 2 bases and 4 bases, with 9 bases remaining between them. This CDR3 spans 14 amino acids. Germline-derived CDR1 and CDR2 are SGHTA and FQGNSA. The DNA of the CDR3 is TGTGCCAGCAGCTTATTTAGGGGAGGAAACACCATATATTTT. Encoded protein: CASSLFRGGNTIYF.

This sequence joins TRBV5-1 and TRBJ1-1; D is possibly TRBD1 (5 bases). This CDR3 region has 15 residues. Deletions cut 4 bases from V and 3 bases from J, with 16 bases between. CDR1 and CDR2 from the germline V gene are SGHRS and YFSETQ. Written as DNA, the CDR3 is TGCGCCAGCAGCGCCCCAGATGGGGGGGACACTGAAGCTTTCTTT. Translated: CASSAPDGGDTEAFF. The variable domain in full, with the rest retrieved from reference TRBV5-1 and TRBJ1-1, is KAGVTQTPRYLIKTRGQQVTLSCSPISGHRSVSWYQQTPGQGLQFLFEYFSETQRNKGNFPGRFSGRQFSNSRSEMNVSTLELGDSALYLCASSAPDGGDTEAFFGQGTRLTVV.

The J gene is TRBJ1-4, the V gene TRBV30; D is possibly TRBD1 (6 bases). V lost 0 bases and J 7 bases, leaving 9 bases between the germline ends. There are 13 residues in the CDR3. In germline, CDR1 is GTSNPN, CDR2 SVGIG (reference sequence). The CDR3 loop reads CAWSVGQFEKLFF. The CDR3 DNA follows: TGTGCCTGGAGTGTAGGACAGTTTGAAAAACTGTTTTTT.

The rearrangement uses TRBV19 and TRBJ1-1, with D uncertain. Between the trimmed V and J ends, which lost 3 bases and 4 bases, there was a span of 12 bases. The CDR3 extends over 14 amino acids. Germline CDR1 and CDR2: LNHDA and SQIVND (reference sequence). The CDR3 protein is CASSILGGITEAFF. CDR3 nucleotide sequence: TGTGCCAGTAGTATTCTGGGAGGAATCACTGAAGCTTTCTTT.

This clone appeared once. This rearrangement joins TRBV6-2 or TRBV6-3 to TRBJ2-3; possibly TRBD1 for D (6 bases). CDR1 is MNHEY, CDR2 SVGEGT, per germline. CDR3 length: 15 residues. The ends were cut back, 2 bases at V and 3 bases at J, with 12 bases in the middle. The CDR3 sequence: CASSYPPGVTDTQYF. As DNA, the CDR3 is TGTGCCAGCAGTTACCCCCCAGGGGTTACAGATACGCAGTATTTT.

V is TRBV27 and J is TRBJ1-1; no clear D. CDR3 length: 14 residues. Germline CDR1 and CDR2: MNHEY and SMNVEV (reference sequence). The germline V and J ends were trimmed by 5 bases and 11 bases, with 21 bases remaining between them. The CDR3 sequence: CASSPRGRGSGAFF. The CDR3 DNA sequence: TGTGCCAGCAGTCCTCGTGGCCGAGGCAGTGGTGCTTTCTTT.

The V call is TRBV30, the J call TRBJ1-6, with D hard to call. V was trimmed by 4 bases and J by 13 bases, leaving 17 bases between them. The V gene's germline CDR1 is GTSNPN and CDR2 SVGIG (reference sequence). This CDR3 contains 13 residues. CDR3 sequence: CAWMVRSSAPLHF. CDR3 nucleotides: TGTGCCTGGATGGTCAGGTCGTCGGCCCCCCTCCACTTT.

The V gene is TRBV2, the J gene TRBJ1-5; no firm D call. Germline V gene sequence: CDR1 SNHLY, CDR2 FYNNEI. V lost 0 bases, J lost 6 bases, and 12 bases lay in between. This CDR3 is built from 15 residues. In DNA, the CDR3 is TGTGCCAGCAGTGAAGCCGCGGGCCTAATTCAGCCCCAGCATTTT. The encoded protein is CASSEAAGLIQPQHF.

This chain connects TRBV7-2 to TRBJ1-3, with D tentatively TRBD1 (5 bases). CDR3 length equals 16 residues. Deletions cut 5 bases from V and 4 bases from J, with 18 bases between. Per germline, CDR1 SGHTA and CDR2 FQGNSA. CDR3 DNA: TGTGCCAGCAGCCACTTAGGGGAAAGCCGGGGAAACACCATATATTTT. Residues: CASSHLGESRGNTIYF.